This TCR beta chain was profiled in a study of a mutant IDH1 vaccine in newly diagnosed glioma. At the level of the study: Vaccines were first given 4-6 weeks after radiotherapy alone, or with temozolomide cycles.

Germline V gene sequence: CDR1 SNHLY, CDR2 FYNNEI. The length of the CDR3 is 14 residues. As concerns this clone: What it recognizes is unknown. A read error may account for a junction end that differs from germline.

Profiling relied on immunoSEQ multiplex PCR, and the TCRdb table lists in-frame clones only, not all of them. The sample consists of some 51,000 clones, roughly 73% of them appearing once. Time point denoted: week 5, during vaccination. Each vaccine dose was 300 ug of mutant IDH1 20-mer peptide, with topical imiquimod. Sequencing used PBMCs, obtained from a glioma patient whose treatment included an IDH1 peptide vaccine. The TCR originated in a man aged 50 to 59 with glioma. The V and J genes are TRBV2 and TRBJ1-4; a weak D match, TRBD1 (5 bases). CDR3 residues: CASSRDATKEKLFF. CDR3 coding DNA: TGTGCCAGCAGTCGGGACGCTACTAAGGAAAAACTGTTTTTT.